The 5 T cell receptor beta chains listed next were all sequenced from one sample in a study of OX40 agonist ivuxolimab in advanced cancers. The table came from immunoSEQ multiplex PCR; TCRdb's copy has only in-frame clones and leaves some out. The table lists about 94,000 clones, 80% to 90% of them singletons. Sequencing was performed on CD4+ or CD8+ T cells sorted from blood, taken in a trial of the OX40 agonist ivuxolimab. The receptors shown here come from an adult with an advanced solid tumor such as melanoma, head and neck, liver or kidney cancer.

The chain recombines TRBV27 with TRBJ1-1, with D possibly TRBD1 on 5 matching bases. The germline V gene encodes CDR1 MNHEY and CDR2 SMNVEV (reference sequence). V was trimmed by 0 bases and J by 1 base, leaving 15 bases between them. This CDR3 has 17 amino acids. The CDR3 nucleotides read TGTGCCAGCAGTTTATCGACCTCCGGGACGGGGAACACTGAAGCTTTCTTT. Translation: CASSLSTSGTGNTEAFF.

The chain recombines TRBV6-5 with TRBJ2-2; either TRBD1 or TRBD2 may fit D (6 bases each). The germline V gene encodes CDR1 MNHEY and CDR2 SVGAGI. This CDR3 is 13 amino acids long. V was cut by 8 bases and J by 6 bases, with 13 bases left in between. DNA for the CDR3: TGTGCCAGCTCGGGGGCCCTGGCCGGGGAGCTGTTTTTT. It yields the protein CASSGALAGELFF.

This rearrangement joins TRBV6-1 to TRBJ2-7, with 10 nucleotides matching TRBD1. V dropped 8 bases and J dropped 0; count of bases not matched to a gene: 4. CDR3 length: 14 residues. Germline values: CDR1 MNHNS, CDR2 SASEGT. The CDR3 protein is CASGQGGSSYEQYF. Here the CDR3 DNA reads TGTGCCAGCGGACAGGGGGGGAGCTCCTACGAGCAGTACTTC.

This chain links TRBV5-6 with TRBJ1-4; 7 bases agree with TRBD1. The ends lost 3 bases at V and 7 bases at J; junction bases unmatched: 9. CDR3 length: 15 amino acids. CDR1 is SGHDT, CDR2 YYEEEE, per germline. The CDR3 nucleotides are TGTGCCAGCAGCTCCTTCGACAGGGTGGGTGAAAAACTGTTTTTT. Encoded protein: CASSSFDRVGEKLFF. The variable domain in full, with the rest retrieved from reference TRBV5-6 and TRBJ1-4, is DAGVTQSPTHLIKTRGQQVTLRCSPKSGHDTVSWYQQALGQGPQFIFQYYEEEERQRGNFPDRFSGHQFPNYSSELNVNALLLGDSALYLCASSSFDRVGEKLFFGSGTQLSVL.

The chain links TRBV5-1 to TRBJ2-7, with D possibly being TRBD1 or TRBD2 (6 bases each). The germline V gene has CDR1 SGHRS and CDR2 YFSETQ. The CDR3 sequence is 14 residues long. V gave up 4 bases and J gave up 3 bases, with 14 bases separating them. Here the CDR3 reads CASSDGGALYEQYF. In DNA form, the CDR3 reads TGCGCCAGCAGCGACGGGGGCGCACTCTACGAGCAGTACTTC.